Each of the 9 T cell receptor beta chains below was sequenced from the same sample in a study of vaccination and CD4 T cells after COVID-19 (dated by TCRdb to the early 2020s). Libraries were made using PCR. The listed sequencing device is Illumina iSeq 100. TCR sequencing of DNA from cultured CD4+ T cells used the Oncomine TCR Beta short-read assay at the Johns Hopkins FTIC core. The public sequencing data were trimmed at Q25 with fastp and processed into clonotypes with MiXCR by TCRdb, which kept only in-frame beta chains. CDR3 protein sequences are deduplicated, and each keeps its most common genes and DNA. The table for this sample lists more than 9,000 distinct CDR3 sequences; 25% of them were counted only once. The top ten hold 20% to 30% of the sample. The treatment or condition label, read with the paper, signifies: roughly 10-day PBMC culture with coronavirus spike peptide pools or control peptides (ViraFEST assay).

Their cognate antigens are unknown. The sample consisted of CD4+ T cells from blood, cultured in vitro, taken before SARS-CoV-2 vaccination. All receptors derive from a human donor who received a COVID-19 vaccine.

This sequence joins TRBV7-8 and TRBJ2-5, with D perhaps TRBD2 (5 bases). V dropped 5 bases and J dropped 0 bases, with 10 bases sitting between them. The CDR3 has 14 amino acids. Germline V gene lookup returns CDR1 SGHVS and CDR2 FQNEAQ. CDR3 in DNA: TGTGCCAGCAGCCGGACTTTGTACCAAGAGACCCAGTACTTC. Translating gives CASSRTLYQETQYF.

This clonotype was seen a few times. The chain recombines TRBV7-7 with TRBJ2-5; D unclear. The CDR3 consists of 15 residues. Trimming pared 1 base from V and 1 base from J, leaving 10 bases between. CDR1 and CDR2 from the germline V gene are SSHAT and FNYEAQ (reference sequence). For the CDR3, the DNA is TGTGCCAGCAGCTTAGGGGCACCTTTCCAAGAGACCCAGTACTTC. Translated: CASSLGAPFQETQYF.

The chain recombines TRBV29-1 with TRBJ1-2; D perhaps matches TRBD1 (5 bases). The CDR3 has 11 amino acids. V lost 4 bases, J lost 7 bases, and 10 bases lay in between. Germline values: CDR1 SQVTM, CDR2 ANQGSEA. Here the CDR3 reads CSVGSGGGYTF. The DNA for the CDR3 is TGCAGCGTTGGGTCGGGGGGTGGCTACACCTTC.

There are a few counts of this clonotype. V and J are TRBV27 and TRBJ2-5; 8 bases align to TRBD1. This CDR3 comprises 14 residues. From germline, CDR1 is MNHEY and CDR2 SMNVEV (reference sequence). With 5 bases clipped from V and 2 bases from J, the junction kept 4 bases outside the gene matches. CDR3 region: CASSGRGRQETQYF. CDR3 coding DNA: TGTGCCAGCAGTGGCAGGGGGCGACAAGAGACCCAGTACTTC.

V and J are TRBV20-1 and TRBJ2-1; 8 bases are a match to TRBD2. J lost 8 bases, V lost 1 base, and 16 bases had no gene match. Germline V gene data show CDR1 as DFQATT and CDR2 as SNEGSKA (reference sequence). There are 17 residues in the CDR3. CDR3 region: CSARAGAPRGGGDEQFF. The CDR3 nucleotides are TGCAGTGCTAGAGCTGGGGCACCTCGGGGGGGCGGGGATGAGCAGTTCTTC.

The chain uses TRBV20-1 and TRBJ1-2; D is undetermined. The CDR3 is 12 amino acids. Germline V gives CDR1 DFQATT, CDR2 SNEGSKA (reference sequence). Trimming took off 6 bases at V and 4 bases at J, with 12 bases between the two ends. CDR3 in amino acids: CSADRAAYGYTF. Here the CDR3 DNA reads TGCAGTGCGGACCGGGCCGCCTATGGCTACACCTTC.

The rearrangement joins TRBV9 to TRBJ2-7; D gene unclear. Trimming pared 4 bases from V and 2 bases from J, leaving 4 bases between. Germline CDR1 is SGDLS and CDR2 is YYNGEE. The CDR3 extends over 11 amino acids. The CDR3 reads CASSPTYEQYF. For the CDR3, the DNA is TGTGCCAGCAGCCCCACCTACGAGCAGTACTTC. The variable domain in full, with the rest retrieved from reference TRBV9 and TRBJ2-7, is DSGVTQTPKHLITATGQRVTLRCSPRSGDLSVYWYQQSLDQGLQFLIQYYNGEERAKGNILERFSAQQFPDLHSELNLSSLELGDSALYFCASSPTYEQYFGPGTRLTVT.

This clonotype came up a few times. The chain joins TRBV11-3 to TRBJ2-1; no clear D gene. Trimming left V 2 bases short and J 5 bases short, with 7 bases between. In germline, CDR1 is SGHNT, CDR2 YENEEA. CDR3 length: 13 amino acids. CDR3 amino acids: CASSLSRDNEQFF. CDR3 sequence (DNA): TGTGCCAGCAGCTTAAGTCGGGACAATGAGCAGTTCTTC.

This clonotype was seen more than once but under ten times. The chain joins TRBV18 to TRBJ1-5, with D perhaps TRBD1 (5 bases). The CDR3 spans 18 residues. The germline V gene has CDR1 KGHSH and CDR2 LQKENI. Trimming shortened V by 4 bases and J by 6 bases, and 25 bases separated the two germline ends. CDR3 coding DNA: TGTGCCAGCTCACGAGATCCGAGGCGGCTAACGGGGGGTCAGCCCCAGCATTTT. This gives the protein CASSRDPRRLTGGQPQHF.